A single sample is the source of the 13 T cell receptor beta chains below, sequenced in a study of control samples from healthy donors and cancer patients. Data came from immunoSEQ multiplex PCR; TCRdb stores just in-frame clones and leaves some out. The data contain more than 75,000 clones, nearly 90% of them singletons. What was sequenced was blood. These receptors were obtained from a man aged 50 to 59 in good health.

The V gene is TRBV15, the J gene TRBJ1-4; 10 nucleotides line up with TRBD1. The ends lost 2 bases at V and 4 bases at J; junction bases unmatched: 4. The CDR3 length is 16 residues. Germline lookup yields CDR1 LNHNV and CDR2 YYDKDF (reference sequence). This CDR3 is CATSRTGQGDNEKLFF. The CDR3 DNA reads TGTGCCACCAGCAGAACCGGACAGGGGGATAATGAAAAACTGTTTTTT.

The V gene is TRBV25-1, the J gene TRBJ1-4, with 9 nucleotides matching TRBD1. J gave up 6 bases and V 4 bases, and 9 bases lay outside the gene matches. The CDR3 spans 16 residues. Germline V gene sequence: CDR1 MGHDK, CDR2 SYGVNS. The DNA of the CDR3 is TGTGCCAGCAGTGCTCTCCACAGGGGGCCGGATGAAAAACTGTTTTTT. It is translated as CASSALHRGPDEKLFF.

DNA for the CDR3: TGTGCCAGCAGGTCCGGGACACGAACGCAGTATTTT. Amino acid sequence: CASRSGTRTQYF. The rearrangement uses TRBV7-9 and TRBJ2-3, with D possibly being TRBD1 (6 bases). Trimming shortened V by 6 bases and J by 9 bases, and 13 bases separated the two germline ends. The CDR3 extends over 12 amino acids. Germline-derived CDR1 and CDR2 are SEHNR and FQNEAQ (reference sequence).

The rearrangement joins TRBV12-3 or TRBV12-4 to TRBJ1-2; D remains unclear. This CDR3 contains 11 residues. Trimming cost V 6 bases and J 5 bases, with 7 bases left between them. The CDR3 bases are TGTGCCAGCAGCCGAGATTATGGCTACACCTTC. It codes for CASSRDYGYTF.

The chain links TRBV7-9 to TRBJ1-4; D is possibly TRBD1 (5 bases). V shed 5 bases and J shed 4 bases, with 17 bases lying between them. Germline V lookup: CDR1 SEHNR, CDR2 FQNEAQ (reference sequence). The CDR3 is made up of 16 amino acids. As DNA, the CDR3 is TGTGCCAGCAGCACAGACTGGGACGGAAATAATGAAAAACTGTTTTTT. Amino acid sequence: CASSTDWDGNNEKLFF.

The gene calls are TRBV3-1 (or the pseudogene TRBV3-2) and TRBJ1-1, with TRBD1 matching over 8 bases. CDR1 LGHDT and CDR2 YNNKEL come from the germline V gene (reference sequence). The CDR3 covers 14 residues. Losses at the gene ends were 4 bases for V and 4 bases for J; bases not matched to a gene: 5. CDR3 residues: CASSLQGAGTEAFF. CDR3 nucleotide sequence: TGTGCCAGCAGCCTTCAGGGGGCGGGCACTGAAGCTTTCTTT.

This chain uses TRBV19 with TRBJ1-1; D remains unclear. V lost 2 bases, J lost 7 bases, and 17 bases lay in between. Germline CDR1 and CDR2: LNHDA and SQIVND (reference sequence). The CDR3 has 15 residues. The CDR3 nucleotides read TGTGCCAGTAGTATATCGCGCAAGAACGACCGTGAAGCTTTCTTT. It codes for CASSISRKNDREAFF. Variable domain in full (rest from reference TRBV19 and TRBJ1-1): DGGITQSPKYLFRKEGQNVTLSCEQNLNHDAMYWYRQDPGQGLRLIYYSQIVNDFQKGDIAEGYSVSREKKESFPLTVTSAQKNPTAFYLCASSISRKNDREAFFGQGTRLTVV.

This clone was recorded once. This chain links TRBV6-5 with TRBJ1-2; perhaps TRBD1 as D (5 bases). V was trimmed by 2 bases and J by 2 bases, leaving 12 bases between them. This CDR3 has 15 amino acids. Germline values: CDR1 MNHEY, CDR2 SVGAGI. The CDR3 sequence is CASSYTGRVNYGYTF. Written as DNA, the CDR3 is TGTGCCAGCAGTTACACCGGCAGGGTGAACTATGGCTACACCTTC.

This rearrangement joins TRBV3-1 (or the pseudogene TRBV3-2) to TRBJ2-7; tentative D call: TRBD2 (5 bases). The V end was cut by 0 bases, the J end by 0 bases, with 15 bases between. Per germline, CDR1 LGHDT and CDR2 YNNKEL (reference sequence). The length of the CDR3 is 17 residues. The CDR3 here is CASSQDTRQRSSYEQYF. In nucleotides, the CDR3 is TGTGCCAGCAGCCAAGATACTAGACAAAGGAGCTCCTACGAGCAGTACTTC.

This clone has just a few counts. This rearrangement joins TRBV18 to TRBJ2-7; no reliable D call. The germline V gene encodes CDR1 KGHSH and CDR2 LQKENI. With 3 bases removed from V and 2 bases from J, the gap between germline ends came to 8 bases. The CDR3 spans 13 residues. DNA of the CDR3: TGTGCCAGCTCACCCCGGGCCACCTACGAGCAGTACTTC. Amino acids: CASSPRATYEQYF.

The gene calls are TRBV4-2 and TRBJ1-2; no clear D. V lost 0 bases to trimming and J lost 4 bases, with 6 bases between them. The germline gives CDR1 LGHNA, CDR2 YNFKEQ. CDR3 length: 13 residues. The CDR3 here is CASSQDGVYGYTF. CDR3 sequence (DNA): TGTGCCAGCAGCCAAGACGGCGTCTATGGCTACACCTTC.

The genes are TRBV13 and TRBJ2-7; 10 positions agree with TRBD1. V lost 5 bases, J lost 5 bases, and 9 bases stayed unmatched. The CDR3 extends over 15 amino acids. The germline V gene has CDR1 PRHDT and CDR2 FYEKMQ (reference sequence). The CDR3 nucleotides are TGTGCCAGCAGCCTAGACAGGGGGCTTTTCAACGAGCAGTACTTC. Protein sequence: CASSLDRGLFNEQYF. Full variable domain (missing parts from reference TRBV13 and TRBJ2-7): AAGVIQSPRHLIKEKRETATLKCYPIPRHDTVYWYQQGPGQDPQFLISFYEKMQSDKGSIPDRFSAQQFSDYHSELNMSSLELGDSALYFCASSLDRGLFNEQYFGPGTRLTVT.

The V gene is TRBV27, the J gene TRBJ1-1, with D tentatively TRBD1 (5 bases). The CDR3 runs 15 residues. Germline CDR1 reads MNHEY; CDR2 reads SMNVEV (reference sequence). Trimming cost V 2 bases and J 2 bases, with 12 bases left between them. CDR3 nucleotides: TGTGCCAGCAGTTTAATCATAGGGGCCAACACTGAAGCTTTCTTT. This codes for CASSLIIGANTEAFF.